This T cell receptor beta chain was captured in a study of PD-L1 blockade in urothelial cancer. The wider study: Men with urothelial cancer arising in the bladder made up twenty-five of 29 patients.

The table came from immunoSEQ multiplex PCR; TCRdb's copy has only in-frame clones and leaves some out. The sample lists about 120,000 clones, 80% to 90% occurring once. With 1 base removed from V and 5 bases from J, the gap between germline ends came to 16 bases. CDR1 SGHRS and CDR2 YFSETQ come from the germline V gene. The CDR3 consists of 15 residues. Time point here: peripheral blood 6 weeks after treatment start. This chain uses TRBV5-1 with TRBJ2-7; D perhaps matches TRBD1 (5 bases). The origin of this receptor is a man in his fifties or sixties with urothelial cancer. The sequenced sample was PBMCs, obtained around atezolizumab (anti-PD-L1) treatment. The CDR3 sequence is CASSLFRDRGDEQYF. CDR3 nucleotide sequence: TGCGCCAGCAGCTTGTTTCGCGATAGGGGCGACGAGCAGTACTTC.